The 17 T cell receptor beta chains given below trace back to one sample, sequenced in a study of blood T cell repertoires in COVID-19. Repertoires were generated with immunoSEQ multiplex PCR, while TCRdb's copy carries only in-frame clones and drops some. Here the sample spans over 450,000 clones, roughly 87% being singletons. The specimen was peripheral blood. The receptor source for this set is a man aged 18-30 years with COVID-19, enrolled during active disease.

This clone came up once. The chain employs TRBV5-1 and TRBJ2-5; D may be TRBD1 (6 bases). CDR3 size: 13 residues. Germline loops: CDR1 SGHRS, CDR2 YFSETQ. V was pared by 6 bases and J by 5 bases, with 14 bases between. The CDR3 sequence is CASNTGQMETQYF. CDR3 nucleotide sequence: TGCGCCAGCAACACTGGACAGATGGAGACCCAGTACTTC.

The chain uses TRBV5-1 and TRBJ1-6; D uncertain. Between the trimmed V and J ends, which lost 0 bases and 7 bases, there was a span of 11 bases. The germline CDR1 and CDR2 sequences are SGHRS and YFSETQ. This CDR3 comprises 15 residues. In DNA, the CDR3 is TGCGCCAGCAGCTTGGCCGCAGCAGGCAATTCACCCCTCCACTTT. Translation: CASSLAAAGNSPLHF. The full variable domain, its missing parts supplied by reference TRBV5-1 and TRBJ1-6, is KAGVTQTPRYLIKTRGQQVTLSCSPISGHRSVSWYQQTPGQGLQFLFEYFSETQRNKGNFPGRFSGRQFSNSRSEMNVSTLELGDSALYLCASSLAAAGNSPLHFGNGTRLTVT.

The chain combines TRBV19 with TRBJ2-3, with TRBD2 matching 9 bases. The germline CDR1 and CDR2 sequences are LNHDA and SQIVND (reference sequence). With 4 bases clipped from V and 0 bases from J, the junction kept 14 bases outside the gene matches. The CDR3 has 19 amino acids. This chain's CDR3 is CASSRELAGVPSSTDTQYF. The CDR3 DNA is TGTGCCAGTAGTAGAGAATTAGCGGGAGTACCCTCTAGCACAGATACGCAGTATTTT.

V is TRBV18 and J is TRBJ2-7; 9 nucleotides agree with TRBD1. The V gene's germline CDR1 is KGHSH and CDR2 LQKENI. Trimming at V came to 6 bases and at J to 6 bases, leaving 12 bases not matched to a gene. This CDR3 spans 15 amino acids. The CDR3 DNA reads as TGTGCCAGCTCCGATACAGGGGGCGCAGAGGGCGAGCAGTACTTC. It yields the protein CASSDTGGAEGEQYF.

The CDR3 spells CASSSRTSSYNEQFF. DNA of the CDR3: TGTGCCAGCAGCTCCCGCACGAGCTCCTACAATGAGCAGTTCTTC. The chain links TRBV7-3 to TRBJ2-1, with unresolved D. The V gene's germline CDR1 is SGHTA and CDR2 FQGTGA. V dropped 4 bases and J dropped 0 bases, with 10 bases sitting between them. This CDR3 has 15 residues.

The V and J genes are TRBV7-2 and TRBJ2-1, with a tentative D call TRBD2 (6 bases). Germline-derived CDR1 and CDR2 are SGHTA and FQGNSA. The V end lost 4 bases, the J end lost 0 bases, and 10 bases lay between the germline ends. The CDR3 sequence is 15 residues long. The DNA of the CDR3 is TGTGCCAGCAGCTCCCGGACTAACTCCTACAATGAGCAGTTCTTC. This encodes CASSSRTNSYNEQFF. The full variable domain, in which reference TRBV7-2 and TRBJ2-1 provide the parts outside the CDR3, is GAGVSQSPSNKVTEKGKDVELRCDPISGHTALYWYRQSLGQGLEFLIYFQGNSAPDKSGLPSDRFSAERTGGSVSTLTIQRTQQEDSAVYLCASSSRTNSYNEQFFGPGTRLTVL.

The table lists this clone with a count of one. This chain connects TRBV24-1 to TRBJ2-2; 8 nucleotides match TRBD1. The CDR3 spans 16 residues. The J segment lost 6 bases and the V segment lost 7 bases, leaving 12 bases of the junction unmatched. Germline lookup yields CDR1 KGHDR and CDR2 SFDVKD. The CDR3 bases are TGTGCCACCAGCACCCCCACGGGACAGGAGCCCGGGGAGCTGTTTTTT. It translates to CATSTPTGQEPGELFF.

This clone was picked up one time. The rearrangement uses TRBV27 and TRBJ1-6; TRBD1 might be the D (6 bases). V lost 3 bases, J lost 4 bases, and 13 bases lay in between. The CDR3 has 16 amino acids. CDR1 MNHEY and CDR2 SMNVEV come from the germline V gene (reference sequence). The CDR3 loop is CASSFKQGMYNSPLHF. The CDR3 coding sequence is TGTGCCAGCAGTTTCAAGCAGGGGATGTATAATTCACCCCTCCACTTT.

The chain couples TRBV5-1 to TRBJ1-2, with D perhaps matching TRBD1 (6 bases). V was cut by 0 bases and J by 4 bases, with 10 bases left in between. Germline CDR1 SGHRS, CDR2 YFSETQ. CDR3 length equals 14 residues. This CDR3 reads CASSLADRVYGYTF. The CDR3 DNA reads as TGCGCCAGCAGCTTGGCGGACAGAGTCTATGGCTACACCTTC.

The chain uses TRBV11-2 and TRBJ2-1; 8 nucleotides line up with TRBD2. Germline V gene lookup returns CDR1 SGHAT and CDR2 FQNNGV. Trimming cost V 4 bases and J 8 bases; bases outside gene matches: 13. CDR3 length equals 16 residues. As DNA, the CDR3 is TGTGCCAGCAGCTCAATTAGGGCGGGAGGTAGGTATGAGCAGTTCTTC. It yields the protein CASSSIRAGGRYEQFF.

The CDR3: CASSQELMNTEAFF. The CDR3 DNA is TGTGCCAGCAGCCAAGAACTAATGAACACTGAAGCTTTCTTT. This chain uses TRBV4-2 with TRBJ1-1; no clear D. The germline V gene encodes CDR1 LGHNA and CDR2 YNFKEQ. V lost 0 bases to trimming and J lost 0 bases, with 5 bases between them. CDR3 length equals 14 residues.

The gene calls are TRBV29-1 and TRBJ2-7, with 7 nucleotides matching TRBD2. From germline, CDR1 is SQVTM and CDR2 ANQGSEA. The CDR3 sequence is 12 residues long. The junction had 9 bases not matched to a gene; V was cut back by 6 bases and J by 7 bases. The CDR3 loop reads CSVQLREGEQYF. Here the CDR3 DNA reads TGCAGCGTCCAACTCAGGGAGGGGGAGCAGTACTTC.

The rearrangement joins TRBV2 to TRBJ2-3; 9 bases line up with TRBD2. The germline CDR1 and CDR2 sequences are SNHLY and FYNNEI. The CDR3 has 17 residues. Trimming at V came to 6 bases and at J to 1 base, leaving 11 bases not matched to a gene. CDR3 DNA sequence: TGTGCCAGCAGGAGGGGTCTAGCGGGGAGGGGCACAGATACGCAGTATTTT. As protein: CASRRGLAGRGTDTQYF.

V gene TRBV11-2 combines with J gene TRBJ1-3; 7 bases align to TRBD1. This CDR3 has 15 residues. In germline, CDR1 is SGHAT, CDR2 FQNNGV. Losses at the gene ends were 6 bases for V and 3 bases for J; bases not matched to a gene: 8. In DNA, the CDR3 is TGTGCCAGCAGTAATACAGGGGCGGGTGGAAACACCATATATTTT. Protein: CASSNTGAGGNTIYF.

The V and J genes are TRBV10-3 and TRBJ2-3; 8 positions agree with TRBD2. J was trimmed by 3 bases and V by 5 bases; bases with no gene match: 4. The length of the CDR3 is 14 residues. Germline CDR1 and CDR2: ENHRY and SYGVKD. Here the CDR3 reads CAISRGGGTDTQYF. CDR3 nucleotides: TGTGCCATCAGTCGGGGGGGAGGGACAGATACGCAGTATTTT.

The gene calls are TRBV18 and TRBJ1-4, with TRBD1 matching 7 bases. CDR1 is KGHSH, CDR2 LQKENI, per germline. CDR3 size: 18 residues. The ends lost 1 base at V and 3 bases at J; junction bases unmatched: 11. This CDR3 is CASSPLTGQVLSNEKLFF. The CDR3 DNA reads TGTGCCAGCTCACCACTGACCGGACAGGTTTTATCTAATGAAAAACTGTTTTTT.

The CDR3 is CASSLKGMNTGELFF. The CDR3 region has the DNA TGTGCCAGCAGCCTAAAGGGGATGAACACCGGGGAGCTGTTTTTT. The V gene is TRBV3-1 (or the pseudogene TRBV3-2), the J gene TRBJ2-2, with D perhaps matching TRBD1 (5 bases). Germline-derived CDR1 and CDR2 are LGHDT and YNNKEL (reference sequence). The CDR3 has 15 residues. V lost 4 bases to trimming and J lost 1 base, with 10 bases between them.